Listed here is a single T cell receptor (beta chain). The data were obtained in a study of OX40 agonist ivuxolimab in advanced cancers. Study-wide background: The patients received ivuxolimab by intravenous route every 2 weeks at 0.01 to 10 mg/kg.

Germline V lookup: CDR1 KGHSH, CDR2 LQKENI. Trimming took 6 bases from V and 4 from J, leaving 19 bases between them. CDR3 length: 15 amino acids. Produced via immunoSEQ multiplex PCR; TCRdb's table is partial and in-frame only. The table has about 150,000 clones, around 94% seen once. The V gene is TRBV18, the J gene TRBJ2-7, with D possibly being TRBD2 (6 bases). The clonotype originates from an adult with an advanced solid tumor such as melanoma, head and neck, liver or kidney cancer. Material: CD4+ or CD8+ T cells sorted from blood, obtained in a trial of the OX40 agonist ivuxolimab. In nucleotides, the CDR3 is TGTGCCAGCTCCCTCCGGCCCCGGGAGCTATACGAGCAGTACTTC. It yields the protein CASSLRPRELYEQYF.